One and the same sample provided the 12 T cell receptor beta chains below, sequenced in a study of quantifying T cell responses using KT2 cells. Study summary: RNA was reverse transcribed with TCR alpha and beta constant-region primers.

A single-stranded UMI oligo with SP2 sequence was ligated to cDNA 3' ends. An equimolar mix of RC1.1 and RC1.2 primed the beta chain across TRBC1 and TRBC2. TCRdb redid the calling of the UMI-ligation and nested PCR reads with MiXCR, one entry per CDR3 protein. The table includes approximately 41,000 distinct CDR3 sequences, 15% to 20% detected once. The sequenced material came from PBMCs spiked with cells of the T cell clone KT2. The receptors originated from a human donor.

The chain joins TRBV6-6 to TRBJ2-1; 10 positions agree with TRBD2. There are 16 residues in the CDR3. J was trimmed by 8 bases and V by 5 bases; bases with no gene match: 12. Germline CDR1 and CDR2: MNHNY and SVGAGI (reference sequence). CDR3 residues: CASSHLLAGVGDEQFF. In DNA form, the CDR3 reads TGTGCCAGCAGTCACCTTCTAGCGGGAGTTGGGGATGAGCAGTTCTTC.

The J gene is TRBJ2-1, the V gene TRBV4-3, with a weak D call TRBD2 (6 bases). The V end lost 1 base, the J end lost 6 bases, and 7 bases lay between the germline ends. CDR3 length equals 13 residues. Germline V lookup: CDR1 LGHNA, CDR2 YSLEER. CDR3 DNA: TGCGCCAGCAGCCAAGGGAGGGGCAATGAGCAGTTCTTC. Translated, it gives CASSQGRGNEQFF.

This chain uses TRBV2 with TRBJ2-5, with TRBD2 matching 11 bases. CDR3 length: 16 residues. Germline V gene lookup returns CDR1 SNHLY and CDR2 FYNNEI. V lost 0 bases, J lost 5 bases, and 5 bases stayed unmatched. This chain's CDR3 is CASSEARLAGSETQYF. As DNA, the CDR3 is TGTGCCAGCAGTGAAGCCCGACTAGCGGGAAGCGAGACCCAGTACTTC.

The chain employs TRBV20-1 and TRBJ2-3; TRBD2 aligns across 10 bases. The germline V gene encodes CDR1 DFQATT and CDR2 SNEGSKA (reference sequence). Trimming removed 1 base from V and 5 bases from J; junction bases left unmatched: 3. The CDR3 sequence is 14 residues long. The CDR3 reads CSARGLAGLDTQYF. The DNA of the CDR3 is TGCAGTGCTAGAGGACTAGCGGGCCTAGATACGCAGTATTTT.

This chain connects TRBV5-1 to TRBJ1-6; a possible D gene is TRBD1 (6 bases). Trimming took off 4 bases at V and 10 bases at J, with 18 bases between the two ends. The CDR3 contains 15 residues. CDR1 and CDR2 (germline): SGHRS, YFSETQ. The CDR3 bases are TGCGCCAGCAGCCGCGAGAGGGGAGGGGGATCACCCCTCCACTTT. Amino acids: CASSRERGGGSPLHF.

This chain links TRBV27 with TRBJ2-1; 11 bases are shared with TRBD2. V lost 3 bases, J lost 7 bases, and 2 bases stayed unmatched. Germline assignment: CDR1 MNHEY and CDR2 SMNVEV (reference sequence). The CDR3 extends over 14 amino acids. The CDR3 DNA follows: TGTGCCAGCAGTTTGACTAGCGGGATGAATGAGCAGTTCTTC. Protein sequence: CASSLTSGMNEQFF.

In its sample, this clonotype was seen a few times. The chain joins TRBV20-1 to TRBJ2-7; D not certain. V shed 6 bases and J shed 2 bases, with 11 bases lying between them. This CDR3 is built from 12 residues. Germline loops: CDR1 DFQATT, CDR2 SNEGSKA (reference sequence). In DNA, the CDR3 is TGCAGTGCCCTGGATCCGACCTACGAGCAGTACTTC. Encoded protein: CSALDPTYEQYF.

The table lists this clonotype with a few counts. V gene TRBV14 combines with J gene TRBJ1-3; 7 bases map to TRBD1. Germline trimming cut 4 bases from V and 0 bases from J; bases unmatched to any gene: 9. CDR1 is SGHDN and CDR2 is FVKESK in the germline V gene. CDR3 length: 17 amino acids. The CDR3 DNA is TGTGCCAGCAGCCGGACCGGGACAGTAAACTCTGGAAACACCATATATTTT. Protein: CASSRTGTVNSGNTIYF.

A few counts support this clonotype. CDR3 sequence (DNA): TGTGCCAGCACCCCCGAGGAGGAGCACAGGTTGAGGGTGGACACTGAAGCTTTCTTT. Translating gives CASTPEEEHRLRVDTEAFF. This chain links TRBV2 with TRBJ1-1; TRBD1 might be the D (5 bases). Germline V gives CDR1 SNHLY, CDR2 FYNNEI. V shed 7 bases and J shed 3 bases, with 30 bases lying between them. The CDR3 is made up of 19 amino acids.

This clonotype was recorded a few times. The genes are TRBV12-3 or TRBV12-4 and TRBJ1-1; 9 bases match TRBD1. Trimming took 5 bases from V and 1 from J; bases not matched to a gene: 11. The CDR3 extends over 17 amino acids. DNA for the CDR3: TGTGCCAGCAGTCTCTCCCTCGGGACAGGGAGGAACACTGAAGCTTTCTTT. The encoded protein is CASSLSLGTGRNTEAFF.

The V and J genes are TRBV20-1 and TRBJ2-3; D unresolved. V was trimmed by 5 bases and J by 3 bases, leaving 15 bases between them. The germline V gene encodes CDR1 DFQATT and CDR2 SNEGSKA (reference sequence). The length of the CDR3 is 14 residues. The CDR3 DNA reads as TGCAGTGCTGCCCGACGGGCCACAACAGATACGCAGTATTTT. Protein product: CSAARRATTDTQYF.

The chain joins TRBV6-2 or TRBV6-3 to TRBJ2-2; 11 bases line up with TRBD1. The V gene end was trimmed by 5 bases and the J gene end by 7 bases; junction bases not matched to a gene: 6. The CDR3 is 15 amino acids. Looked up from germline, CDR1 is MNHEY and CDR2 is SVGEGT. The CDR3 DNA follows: TGTGCCAGCAGTGCGGACAGGGGGCAAATCGGGGAGCTGTTTTTT. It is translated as CASSADRGQIGELFF.